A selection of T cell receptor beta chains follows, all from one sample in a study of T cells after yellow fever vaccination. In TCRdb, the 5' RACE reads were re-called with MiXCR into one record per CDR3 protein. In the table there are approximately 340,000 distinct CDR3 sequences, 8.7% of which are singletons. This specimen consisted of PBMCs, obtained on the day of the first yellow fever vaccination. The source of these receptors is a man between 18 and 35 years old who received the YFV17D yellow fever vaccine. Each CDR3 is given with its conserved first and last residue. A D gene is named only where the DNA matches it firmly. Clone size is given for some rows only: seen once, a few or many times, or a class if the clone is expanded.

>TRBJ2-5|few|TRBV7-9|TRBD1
CASSLGQGSGETQYF
TGTGCCAGCAGCTTAGGACAGGGGTCGGGAGAGACCCAGTACTTC
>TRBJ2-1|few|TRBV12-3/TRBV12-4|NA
CASSTGTPSNEQFF
TGTGCCAGCAGCACCGGGACACCCAGCAATGAGCAGTTCTTC
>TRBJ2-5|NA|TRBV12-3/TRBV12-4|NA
CASSRGDSKQETQYF
TGTGCCAGCAGTCGGGGAGACAGCAAGCAAGAGACCCAGTACTTC
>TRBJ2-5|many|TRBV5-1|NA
CASGLRGRQGETQYF
TGCGCCAGCGGATTGAGAGGGCGCCAAGGGGAGACCCAGTACTTC
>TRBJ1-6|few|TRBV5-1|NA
CASSLVAKDSPLHF
TGCGCCAGCAGCTTGGTTGCCAAGGATTCACCCCTCCACTTT
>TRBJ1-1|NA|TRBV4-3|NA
CASSQGSVTNTEAFF
TGCGCCAGCAGCCAAGGGTCAGTGACGAACACTGAAGCTTTCTTT
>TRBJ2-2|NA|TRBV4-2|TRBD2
CASSPWGGEIAGELFF
TGTGCCAGCAGCCCCTGGGGAGGGGAGATCGCCGGGGAGCTGTTTTTT
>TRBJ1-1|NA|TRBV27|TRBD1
CASSPLRGTDIRTEAFF
TGTGCCAGCAGTCCCCTTAGAGGGACAGATATTAGGACTGAAGCTTTCTTT
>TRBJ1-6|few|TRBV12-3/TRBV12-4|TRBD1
CASTPGGESPLHF
TGTGCCAGCACCCCAGGGGGCGAATCACCCCTCCACTTT
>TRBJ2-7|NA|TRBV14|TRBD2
CASSRERGGEQYF
TGTGCCAGCAGCCGAGAGCGGGGGGGCGAGCAGTACTTC
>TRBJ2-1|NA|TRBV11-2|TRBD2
CASSFLAGGVSEQFF
TGTGCCAGCAGCTTTCTAGCGGGGGGAGTTAGTGAGCAGTTCTTC
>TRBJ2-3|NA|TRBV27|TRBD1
CASSLMGQGVEDTQYF
TGTGCCAGCAGTTTAATGGGACAGGGGGTGGAGGATACGCAGTATTTT
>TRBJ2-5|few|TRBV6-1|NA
CASSNRDPRQETQYF
TGTGCCAGCAGCAACAGGGATCCTAGACAAGAGACCCAGTACTTC
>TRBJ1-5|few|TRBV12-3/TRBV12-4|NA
CASSFTGMGQPQHF
TGTGCCAGCAGTTTTACAGGGATGGGTCAGCCCCAGCATTTT
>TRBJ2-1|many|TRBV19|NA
CASSTGSSYNEQFF
TGTGCCAGTAGTACAGGGAGCTCCTACAATGAGCAGTTCTTC
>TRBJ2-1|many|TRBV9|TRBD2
CASSVDGSGGYNEQFF
TGTGCCAGCAGCGTAGATGGTAGCGGGGGTTACAATGAGCAGTTCTTC
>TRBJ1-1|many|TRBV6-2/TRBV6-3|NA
CASSYLGSTEAFF
TGTGCCAGCAGTTACTTAGGGAGCACTGAAGCTTTCTTT
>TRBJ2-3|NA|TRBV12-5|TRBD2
CASGRGDMRDTQYF
TGTGCTAGTGGGCGGGGGGATATGAGAGATACGCAGTATTTT
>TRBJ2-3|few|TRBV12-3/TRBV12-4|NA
CASSFGSQITDTQYF
TGTGCCAGCAGTTTTGGTAGCCAGATCACAGATACGCAGTATTTT
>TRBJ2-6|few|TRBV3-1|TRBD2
CASSHSSGGLSGANVLTF
TGTGCCAGCAGCCACTCTAGCGGGGGTCTCTCTGGGGCCAACGTCCTGACTTTC
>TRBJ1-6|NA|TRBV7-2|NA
CASSFNRNYNSPLHF
TGTGCCAGCAGCTTTAACAGAAACTATAATTCACCCCTCCACTTT
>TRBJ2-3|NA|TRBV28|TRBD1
CASRGGTGFMQSRYF
TGTGCCAGCAGGGGGGGGACAGGGTTCATGCAAAGTAGGTATTTT
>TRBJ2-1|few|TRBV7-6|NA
CASSFIQGDQFF
TGTGCCAGCAGCTTTATTCAGGGTGACCAGTTCTTC
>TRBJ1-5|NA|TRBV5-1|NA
CASSLFGLDNQPQHF
TGCGCCAGCAGCTTGTTTGGACTGGACAATCAGCCCCAGCATTTT
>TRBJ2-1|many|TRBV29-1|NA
CSVVGVRTKGDNEQFF
TGCAGCGTTGTGGGAGTCAGGACAAAGGGAGATAATGAGCAGTTCTTC
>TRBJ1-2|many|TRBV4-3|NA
CASGTSYGYTF
TGCGCCAGCGGGACCTCATATGGCTACACCTTC
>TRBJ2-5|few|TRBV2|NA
CASSVRERETQYF
TGTGCCAGCAGTGTTAGGGAACGAGAGACCCAGTACTTC
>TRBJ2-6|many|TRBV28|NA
CASSFSSGANVLTF
TGCGCCAGCAGCTTTAGCTCTGGGGCCAACGTCCTGACTTTC
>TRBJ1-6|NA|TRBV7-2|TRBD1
CASSLGQVGNSPLHF
TGTGCCAGCAGCCTGGGACAGGTCGGGAATTCACCCCTCCACTTT
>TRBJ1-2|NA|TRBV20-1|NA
CSALSVARGYTF
TGCAGTGCTTTAAGTGTGGCCCGTGGCTACACCTTC
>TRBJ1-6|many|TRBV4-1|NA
CASSQDRSQPLHF
TGCGCCAGCAGCCAAGATCGCTCTCAACCCCTCCACTTT
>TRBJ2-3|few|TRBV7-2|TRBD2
CASSLASGGAGDTQYF
TGTGCCAGCAGCTTAGCGAGCGGGGGGGCCGGAGATACGCAGTATTTT
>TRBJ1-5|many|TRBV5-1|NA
CASSLDRLNNQPQHF
TGCGCCAGCAGCTTGGATCGACTGAACAATCAGCCCCAGCATTTT
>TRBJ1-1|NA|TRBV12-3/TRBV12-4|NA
CASSLGAAPYTEAFF
TGTGCCAGCAGCCTCGGGGCGGCCCCCTACACTGAAGCTTTCTTT
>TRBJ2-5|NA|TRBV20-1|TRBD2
CSVIEGPSGGSRLETQYF
TGCAGTGTTATAGAGGGCCCTAGCGGGGGAAGCCGGTTAGAGACCCAGTACTTC
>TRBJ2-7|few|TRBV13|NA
CASSLSDREQYF
TGTGCCAGCAGCTTATCGGACCGCGAGCAGTACTTC
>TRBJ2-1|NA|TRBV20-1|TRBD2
CSARLPISGTSGQFF
TGCAGTGCTAGACTTCCTATCTCCGGGACTAGTGGGCAGTTCTTC
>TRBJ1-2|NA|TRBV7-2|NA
CASSQGRRGGNYGYTF
TGTGCCAGCAGTCAGGGACGGCGGGGGGGAAACTATGGCTACACCTTC
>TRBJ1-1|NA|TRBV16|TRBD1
CASSQIRTGLNTEAFF
TGTGCCAGCAGCCAAATCCGGACAGGCTTGAACACTGAAGCTTTCTTT
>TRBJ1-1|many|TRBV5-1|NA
CASSLGALNTEAFF
TGTGCCAGCAGTTTAGGAGCCTTGAACACTGAAGCTTTCTTT
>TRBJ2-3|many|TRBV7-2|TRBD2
CASSPIPGLASDTQYF
TGTGCCAGCAGCCCTATTCCGGGACTAGCTTCAGATACGCAGTATTTT
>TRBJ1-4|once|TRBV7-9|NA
CATTWQSTNEKLFF
TGTGCCACTACGTGGCAGTCAACTAATGAAAAACTGTTTTTT
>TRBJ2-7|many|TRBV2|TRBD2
CASGTSDYEQYF
TGTGCCAGCGGGACTAGCGACTACGAGCAGTACTTC